This TCR beta chain was recovered during a study of T cell repertoires in cytomegalovirus infection. MiXCR, applied by TCRdb to the reads, yields one record per CDR3 protein. The sample has about 830,000 distinct CDR3 sequences; about 30% are singletons. Germline assignment: CDR1 SGHTA and CDR2 FQGNSA. The CDR3 consists of 13 residues. The V end was cut by 5 bases, the J end by 8 bases, with 15 bases between. This clonotype was counted at least ten times. Its antigen is still unknown. The sequenced sample was cultured CD8+ T cells from PBMCs, obtained from culture after CMV antigen stimulation. This TCR was sampled from a human donor in good health (CMV status not recorded). Some clones in this sample may be carry-over from other donors' samples. J is TRBJ1-2 and V is TRBV7-2; weak D call: TRBD1 (5 bases). The CDR3 DNA follows: TGTGCCAGCAGCCCCTCGCTGGGGCAGGGCTACACCTTC. Residues: CASSPSLGQGYTF.